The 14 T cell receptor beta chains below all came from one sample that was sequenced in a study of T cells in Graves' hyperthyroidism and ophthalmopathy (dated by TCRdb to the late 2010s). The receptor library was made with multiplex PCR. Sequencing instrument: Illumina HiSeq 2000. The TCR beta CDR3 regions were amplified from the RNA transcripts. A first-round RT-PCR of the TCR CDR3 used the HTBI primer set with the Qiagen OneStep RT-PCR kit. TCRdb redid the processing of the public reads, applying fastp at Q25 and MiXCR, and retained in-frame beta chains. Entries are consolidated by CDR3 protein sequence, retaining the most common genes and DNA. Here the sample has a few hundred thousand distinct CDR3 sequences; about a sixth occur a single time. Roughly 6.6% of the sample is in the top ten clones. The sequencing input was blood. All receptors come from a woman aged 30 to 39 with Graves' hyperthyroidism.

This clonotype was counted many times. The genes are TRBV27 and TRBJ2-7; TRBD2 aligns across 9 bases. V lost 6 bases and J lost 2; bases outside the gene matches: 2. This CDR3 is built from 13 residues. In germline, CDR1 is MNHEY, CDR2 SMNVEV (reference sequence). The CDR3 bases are TGTGCCAGCAGGCCTAGCGGGACCTACGAGCAGTACTTC. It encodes CASRPSGTYEQYF.

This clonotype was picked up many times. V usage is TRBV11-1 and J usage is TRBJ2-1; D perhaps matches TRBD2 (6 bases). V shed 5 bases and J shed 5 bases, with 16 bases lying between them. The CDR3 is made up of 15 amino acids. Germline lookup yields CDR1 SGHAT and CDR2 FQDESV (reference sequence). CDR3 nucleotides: TGTGCCAGCAGCGTCCGGGGAAGGACTAACAATGAGCAGTTCTTC. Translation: CASSVRGRTNNEQFF. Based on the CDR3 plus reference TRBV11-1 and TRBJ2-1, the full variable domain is EAEVAQSPRYKITEKSQAVAFWCDPISGHATLYWYRQILGQGPELLVQFQDESVVDDSQLPKDRFSAERLKGVDSTLKIQPAELGDSAMYLCASSVRGRTNNEQFFGPGTRLTVL.

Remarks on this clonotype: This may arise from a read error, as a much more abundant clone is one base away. As DNA, the CDR3 is TGTGCCAGCAGCCCCGCGCGGGGGTCCTCCTACGAGCAGTACTTC. This codes for CASSPARGSSYEQYF. This chain joins TRBV7-2 and TRBJ2-7; TRBD2 agrees at 7 bases. CDR3 size: 15 residues. After removal of 5 bases from V and 0 bases from J, the junction contained 7 bases not matched to a gene. Per the germline V gene, CDR1 is SGHTA and CDR2 is FQGNSA.

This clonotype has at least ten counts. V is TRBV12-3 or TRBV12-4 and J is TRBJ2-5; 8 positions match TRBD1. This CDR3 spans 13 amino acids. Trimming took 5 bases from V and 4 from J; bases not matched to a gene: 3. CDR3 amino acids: CASSQDRGETQYF. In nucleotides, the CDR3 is TGTGCCAGCAGTCAAGACAGGGGAGAGACCCAGTACTTC.

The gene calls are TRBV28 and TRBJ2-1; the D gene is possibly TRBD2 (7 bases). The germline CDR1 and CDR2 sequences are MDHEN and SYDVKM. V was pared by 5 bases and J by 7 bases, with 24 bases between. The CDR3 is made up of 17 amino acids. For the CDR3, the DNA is TGTGCCAGCAGTCCAACTAGGGGGGGGGGGGGGACGAATGAGCAGTTCTTC. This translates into CASSPTRGGGGTNEQFF. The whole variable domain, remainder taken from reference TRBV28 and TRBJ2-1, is DVKVTQSSRYLVKRTGEKVFLECVQDMDHENMFWYRQDPGLGLRLIYFSYDVKMKEKGDIPEGYSVSREKKERFSLILESASTNQTSMYLCASSPTRGGGGTNEQFFGPGTRLTVL.

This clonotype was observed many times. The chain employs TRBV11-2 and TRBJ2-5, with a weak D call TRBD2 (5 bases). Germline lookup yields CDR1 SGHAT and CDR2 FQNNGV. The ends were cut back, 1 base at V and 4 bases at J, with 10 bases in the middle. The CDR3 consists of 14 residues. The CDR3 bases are TGTGCCAGCAGCTTAGGAGGGAAGTTAGAGACCCAGTACTTC. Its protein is CASSLGGKLETQYF.

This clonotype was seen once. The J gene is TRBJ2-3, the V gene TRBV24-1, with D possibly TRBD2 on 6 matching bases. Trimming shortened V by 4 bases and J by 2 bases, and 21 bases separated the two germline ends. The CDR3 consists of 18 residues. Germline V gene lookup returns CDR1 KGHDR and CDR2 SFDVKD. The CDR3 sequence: CATSDPTRGEDSTDTQYF. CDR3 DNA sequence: TGTGCCACCAGTGACCCCACTAGAGGGGAGGACTCCACAGATACGCAGTATTTT.

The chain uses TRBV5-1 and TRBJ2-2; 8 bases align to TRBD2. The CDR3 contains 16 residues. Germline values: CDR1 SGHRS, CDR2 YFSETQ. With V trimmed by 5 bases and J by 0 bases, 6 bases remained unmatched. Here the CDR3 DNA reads TGCGCCAGCAGTCCCGGGACTAGGTCGAACACCGGGGAGCTGTTTTTT. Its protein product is CASSPGTRSNTGELFF.

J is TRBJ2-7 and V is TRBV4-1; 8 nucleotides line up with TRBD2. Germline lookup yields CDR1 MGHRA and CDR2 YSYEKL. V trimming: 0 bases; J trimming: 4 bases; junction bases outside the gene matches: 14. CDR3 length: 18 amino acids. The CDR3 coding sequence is TGCGCCAGCAGCCAAGATCCTCTTCCGGTAGCGGGAATGTACGAGCAGTACTTC. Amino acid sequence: CASSQDPLPVAGMYEQYF.

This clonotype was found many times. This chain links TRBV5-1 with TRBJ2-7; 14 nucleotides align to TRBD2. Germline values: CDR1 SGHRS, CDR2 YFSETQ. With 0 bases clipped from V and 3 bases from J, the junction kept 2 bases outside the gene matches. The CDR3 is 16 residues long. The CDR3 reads CASSLGGTSGSYEQYF. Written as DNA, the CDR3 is TGCGCCAGCAGCTTGGGAGGGACTAGCGGGAGCTACGAGCAGTACTTC.

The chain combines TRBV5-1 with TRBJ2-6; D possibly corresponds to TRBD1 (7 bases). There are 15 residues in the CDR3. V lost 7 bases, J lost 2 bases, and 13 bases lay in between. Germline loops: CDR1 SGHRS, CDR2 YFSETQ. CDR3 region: CASQGGLAGANVLTF. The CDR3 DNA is TGCGCCAGCCAGGGGGGACTGGCTGGGGCCAACGTCCTGACTTTC. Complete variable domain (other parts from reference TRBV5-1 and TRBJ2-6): KAGVTQTPRYLIKTRGQQVTLSCSPISGHRSVSWYQQTPGQGLQFLFEYFSETQRNKGNFPGRFSGRQFSNSRSEMNVSTLELGDSALYLCASQGGLAGANVLTFGAGSRLTVL.

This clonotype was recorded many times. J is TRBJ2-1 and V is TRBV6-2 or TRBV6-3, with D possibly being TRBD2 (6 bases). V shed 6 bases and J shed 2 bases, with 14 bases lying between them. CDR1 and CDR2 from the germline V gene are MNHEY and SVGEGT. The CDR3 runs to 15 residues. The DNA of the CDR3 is TGTGCCAGCAGCTGGGGGAGGCGAACCTACAATGAGCAGTTCTTC. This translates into CASSWGRRTYNEQFF.

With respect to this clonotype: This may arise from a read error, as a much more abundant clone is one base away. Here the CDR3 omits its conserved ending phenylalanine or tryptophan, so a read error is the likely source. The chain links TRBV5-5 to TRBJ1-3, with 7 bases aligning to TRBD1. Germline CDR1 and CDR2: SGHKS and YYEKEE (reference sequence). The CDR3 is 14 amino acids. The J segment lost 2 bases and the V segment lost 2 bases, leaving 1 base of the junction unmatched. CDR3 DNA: TGTGCCAGCAGCTTAACAGGGGCTGGAAACACCATATATTCT. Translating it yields CASSLTGAGNTIYS.

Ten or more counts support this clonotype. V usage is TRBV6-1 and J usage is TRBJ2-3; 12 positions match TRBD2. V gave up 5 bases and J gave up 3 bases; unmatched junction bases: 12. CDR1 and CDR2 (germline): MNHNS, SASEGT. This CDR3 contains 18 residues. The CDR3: CASSSPRLAGAVTDTQYF. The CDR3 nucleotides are TGTGCCAGCAGTTCCCCCAGACTAGCGGGAGCGGTGACAGATACGCAGTATTTT.